These 16 T cell receptor beta chains originate from one sample sequenced in a study of T cell responses to AZD1222 COVID-19 vaccine. The data were produced by immunoSEQ multiplex PCR, yet TCRdb's version contains in-frame clones alone and is incomplete. The table lists roughly 120,000 clones, 80% to 90% of them singletons. Sample: peripheral blood, taken on day 0 of MenACWY control vaccination. The receptors shown here come from an adult in good health.

This clone occurred once. The CDR3 nucleotides read TGTGCCAGCAGGATGAGGGGGATGACAGATACGCAGTATTTT. The encoded protein is CASRMRGMTDTQYF. The V gene is TRBV11-1, the J gene TRBJ2-3, with a weak D call TRBD1 (6 bases). This CDR3 is built from 14 residues. Trimming took 6 bases from V and 3 from J, leaving 13 bases between them. Germline V gene lookup returns CDR1 SGHAT and CDR2 FQDESV (reference sequence).

Here the CDR3 DNA reads TGTGCCAGCAGCAACACTGAAGCTTTCTTT. It is translated as CASSNTEAFF. V gene TRBV7-2 combines with J gene TRBJ1-1, with D unclear. The V gene's germline CDR1 is SGHTA and CDR2 FQGNSA. V was shortened by 5 bases and J by 2 bases, with 0 bases between the two germline ends. The CDR3 totals 10 residues.

The V and J genes are TRBV19 and TRBJ2-3; 9 bases match TRBD2. CDR1 and CDR2 (germline): LNHDA, SQIVND (reference sequence). The V segment lost 7 bases and the J segment 2 bases; nucleotides outside the gene matches: 7. This CDR3 comprises 15 residues. The CDR3 DNA follows: TGTGCCAGTACGGGCGGGGGGGCCCTCACAGATACGCAGTATTTT. Protein: CASTGGGALTDTQYF.

The J gene is TRBJ1-4, the V gene TRBV9; D possibly corresponds to TRBD1 (5 bases). The V end was cut by 3 bases, the J end by 5 bases, with 14 bases between. The germline gives CDR1 SGDLS, CDR2 YYNGEE. The CDR3 covers 15 residues. The CDR3 nucleotides read TGTGCCAGCAGCGCGGGGACGACGCTCAATGAAAAACTGTTTTTT. Its translation: CASSAGTTLNEKLFF.

The gene calls are TRBV7-2 and TRBJ2-7, with D perhaps matching TRBD1 (6 bases). CDR1 is SGHTA and CDR2 is FQGNSA in the germline V gene. The CDR3 contains 18 residues. The V and J ends lost 1 base and 2 bases respectively, with 21 bases between them. CDR3 DNA: TGTGCCAGCAGCTTAGGAAGTGTATTCAGGACAGTCCCCTACGAGCAGTACTTC. Translating gives CASSLGSVFRTVPYEQYF.

V usage is TRBV7-9 and J usage is TRBJ1-6; the match to TRBD1 covers 7 bases. Trimming removed 2 bases from V and 10 bases from J; junction bases left unmatched: 8. The CDR3 spans 15 residues. Germline assignment: CDR1 SEHNR and CDR2 FQNEAQ (reference sequence). CDR3 DNA: TGTGCCAGCAGCTTATTCGCAGGGGGTGGATCACCCCTCCACTTT. Translation gives CASSLFAGGGSPLHF.

This chain uses TRBV5-1 with TRBJ2-7; the match to TRBD1 covers 8 bases. The CDR3 totals 14 residues. The V gene's germline CDR1 is SGHRS and CDR2 YFSETQ. V shed 3 bases, J shed 5 bases, and the junction held 7 bases outside the gene matches. The CDR3, as DNA: TGCGCCAGCAGCTCCTGGACAGGGCGCGACGAGCAGTACTTC. Its protein is CASSSWTGRDEQYF.

This chain connects TRBV9 to TRBJ2-3; 10 bases are a match to TRBD2. Germline CDR1 is SGDLS and CDR2 is YYNGEE. V lost 0 bases and J lost 0; bases outside the gene matches: 7. CDR3 size: 18 residues. The CDR3, as DNA: TGTGCCAGCAGCGTAGCTAGCGGGGGCGCTGGCAGCACAGATACGCAGTATTTT. Its protein product is CASSVASGGAGSTDTQYF.

V and J are TRBV19 and TRBJ1-2; D gene uncertain. Germline V gene sequence: CDR1 LNHDA, CDR2 SQIVND (reference sequence). The CDR3 is 14 amino acids. The V gene lost 7 bases and the J gene lost 8 bases, with 20 bases spanning the gap. This CDR3 is CASNTNEGIRGYTF. CDR3 in DNA: TGTGCCAGTAACACCAATGAAGGGATAAGGGGCTACACCTTC.

The chain's CDR3 is CASSVLAGFGTYEQYF. CDR3 in DNA: TGTGCCAGCAGTGTCCTCGCAGGGTTCGGGACCTACGAGCAGTACTTC. V gene TRBV6-1 combines with J gene TRBJ2-7; D is perhaps TRBD1 or TRBD2 (5 bases each). This CDR3 is built from 16 residues. Germline V lookup: CDR1 MNHNS, CDR2 SASEGT. The ends were cut back, 4 bases at V and 2 bases at J, with 18 bases in the middle.

The CDR3 DNA sequence: TGTGCCAGCAGCCCCGGGACAGGGATGAACACTGAAGCTTTCTTT. It is translated as CASSPGTGMNTEAFF. This chain joins TRBV28 and TRBJ1-1; 9 nucleotides line up with TRBD1. Trimming took 6 bases from V and 0 from J; bases not matched to a gene: 5. Germline V gives CDR1 MDHEN, CDR2 SYDVKM. The CDR3 has 15 residues.

V gene TRBV5-1 combines with J gene TRBJ1-1, with D perhaps matching TRBD1 (5 bases). The CDR3 runs 13 residues. The germline V gene has CDR1 SGHRS and CDR2 YFSETQ. V was shortened by 5 bases and J by 2 bases, with 10 bases between the two germline ends. The CDR3 here is CASREGLNTEAFF. The CDR3 nucleotides read TGCGCCAGCAGAGAGGGACTCAACACTGAAGCTTTCTTT. The complete variable domain, with remaining parts taken from reference TRBV5-1 and TRBJ1-1, reads KAGVTQTPRYLIKTRGQQVTLSCSPISGHRSVSWYQQTPGQGLQFLFEYFSETQRNKGNFPGRFSGRQFSNSRSEMNVSTLELGDSALYLCASREGLNTEAFFGQGTRLTVV.

This chain connects TRBV19 to TRBJ2-2; D is unresolved. The CDR3 runs to 12 residues. Germline V lookup: CDR1 LNHDA, CDR2 SQIVND (reference sequence). Trimming pared 9 bases from V and 3 bases from J, leaving 8 bases between. The CDR3, as DNA: TGTGCCAGCAAGGCAGACACCGGGGAGCTGTTTTTT. Translation: CASKADTGELFF.

In this sample, this clone turned up once. The chain employs TRBV2 and TRBJ2-5; weak D call: TRBD2 (6 bases). V was pared by 7 bases and J by 5 bases, with 17 bases between. The CDR3 contains 14 residues. Germline V gene lookup returns CDR1 SNHLY and CDR2 FYNNEI. The CDR3 region has the DNA TGTGCCAGCAACGTGGGAGCGGGCGGGGAGACCCAGTACTTC. Protein sequence: CASNVGAGGETQYF.

This clone was counted a few times. This sequence joins TRBV5-1 and TRBJ1-1; D ambiguous. This CDR3 region has 14 residues. Trimming shortened V by 4 bases and J by 5 bases, and 15 bases separated the two germline ends. The germline gives CDR1 SGHRS, CDR2 YFSETQ. In nucleotides, the CDR3 is TGCGCCAGCAGCCTCGGACTAGTCGGAACTGAAGCTTTCTTT. Translation gives CASSLGLVGTEAFF.

This clone was detected only once. The CDR3 region has the DNA TGTGCCAGCAGCCCCTCACAGGGGGCCCAGGAGACCCAGTACTTC. Protein sequence: CASSPSQGAQETQYF. The genes are TRBV3-1 (or the pseudogene TRBV3-2) and TRBJ2-5; 9 bases are shared with TRBD1. CDR1 and CDR2 from the germline V gene are LGHDT and YNNKEL (reference sequence). CDR3 length: 15 amino acids. V lost 4 bases, J lost 5 bases, and 8 bases stayed unmatched.